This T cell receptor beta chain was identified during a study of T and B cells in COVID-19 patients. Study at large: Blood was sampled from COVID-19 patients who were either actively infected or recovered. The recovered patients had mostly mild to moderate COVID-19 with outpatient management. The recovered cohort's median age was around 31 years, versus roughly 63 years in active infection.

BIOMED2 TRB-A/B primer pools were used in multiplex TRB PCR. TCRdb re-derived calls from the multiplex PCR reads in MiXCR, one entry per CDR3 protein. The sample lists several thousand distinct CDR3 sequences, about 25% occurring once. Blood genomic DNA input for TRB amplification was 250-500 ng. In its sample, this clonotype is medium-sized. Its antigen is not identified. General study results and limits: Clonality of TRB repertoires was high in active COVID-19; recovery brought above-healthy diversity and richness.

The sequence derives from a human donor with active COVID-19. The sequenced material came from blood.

The CDR3 bases are TGTGCCAGCAGCTTAGCCTTCCCCAGGACAGGGGAATATGGCTACACCTTC. It encodes CASSLAFPRTGEYGYTF. V is TRBV13 and J is TRBJ1-2; 9 nucleotides line up with TRBD1. V dropped 1 base and J dropped 5; count of bases not matched to a gene: 11. The germline V gene encodes CDR1 PRHDT and CDR2 FYEKMQ (reference sequence). The length of the CDR3 is 17 residues.